The 27 T cell receptor beta chains listed next were all sequenced from one sample in a study of cytomegalovirus exposure and HLA in healthy donors. Amplification used 60 Vbeta primers and 13 Jbeta primers. TCRdb's table, derived via immunoSEQ multiplex PCR, lists solely in-frame clones and lacks some. The table includes fewer than 250,000 clones, 75% to 80% detected once. The material sequenced was PBMCs. The receptors stem from a male donor in good health and CMV-seronegative.

This chain uses TRBV7-9 with TRBJ1-6; D perhaps matches TRBD1 (6 bases). In germline, CDR1 is SEHNR, CDR2 FQNEAQ (reference sequence). Trimming left V 7 bases short and J 3 bases short, with 13 bases between. The CDR3 is 15 amino acids. CDR3 coding DNA: TGTGCCAGCACCTCAGACAGGCGCTATAATTCACCCCTCCACTTT. Encoded protein: CASTSDRRYNSPLHF.

The chain links TRBV9 to TRBJ2-7; TRBD2 matches 9 bases. The CDR3 runs 15 residues. With 0 bases clipped from V and 0 bases from J, the junction kept 1 base outside the gene matches. Germline CDR1 reads SGDLS; CDR2 reads YYNGEE. CDR3: CASSVASGVSYEQYF. DNA of the CDR3: TGTGCCAGCAGCGTAGCTAGCGGGGTCTCCTACGAGCAGTACTTC.

This clone was seen a single time. The genes are TRBV27 and TRBJ2-5; 8 positions agree with TRBD1. CDR1 is MNHEY and CDR2 is SMNVEV in the germline V gene (reference sequence). The CDR3 is 13 residues long. V lost 4 bases to trimming and J lost 3 bases; unmatched junction nucleotides: 1. CDR3 bases: TGTGCCAGCAGTTGGGACAGGAAAGAGACCCAGTACTTC. Its translation is CASSWDRKETQYF.

This clone has only a few counts. V usage is TRBV29-1 and J usage is TRBJ2-5; tentatively, D is TRBD2 (5 bases). Germline V lookup: CDR1 SQVTM, CDR2 ANQGSEA. The CDR3 spans 14 residues. The germline V and J ends were trimmed by 4 bases and 2 bases, with 14 bases remaining between them. In DNA form, the CDR3 reads TGCAGCGTTGGTCCGGTTAGCGCTCAAGAGACCCAGTACTTC. This sequence encodes CSVGPVSAQETQYF.

This clone was counted only a few times. V gene TRBV15 combines with J gene TRBJ2-1, with TRBD1 as a possible D gene (5 bases). CDR3 length: 14 amino acids. Germline CDR1 is LNHNV and CDR2 is YYDKDF (reference sequence). Trimming left V 5 bases short and J 5 bases short, with 13 bases between. The CDR3 loop is CATSFFDRDNEQFF. CDR3 nucleotide sequence: TGTGCCACCAGCTTTTTTGACAGAGACAATGAGCAGTTCTTC.

The J gene is TRBJ1-1, the V gene TRBV4-1; D might be TRBD1 (6 bases). Germline V CDR1 and CDR2: MGHRA, YSYEKL. The CDR3 has 16 amino acids. Trimming left V 0 bases short and J 2 bases short, with 13 bases between. CDR3 residues: CASSQDGGGINTEAFF. In DNA, the CDR3 is TGCGCCAGCAGCCAAGATGGCGGGGGCATTAACACTGAAGCTTTCTTT.

The chain links TRBV5-3 to TRBJ1-4, with D perhaps TRBD1 (5 bases). TRBV5-3 is placed among ORFs of uncertain function. The CDR3 is 15 residues long. Trimming took 9 bases from V and 3 from J, leaving 18 bases between them. The CDR3 coding sequence is TGTGCCAACCCGCACCGGGACTCTTCTAATGAAAAACTGTTTTTT. Residues: CANPHRDSSNEKLFF.

This clone showed up just a few times. The chain couples TRBV5-6 to TRBJ2-1; TRBD2 might be the D (5 bases). V was pared by 0 bases and J by 9 bases, with 13 bases between. This CDR3 comprises 14 residues. In germline, CDR1 is SGHDT, CDR2 YYEEEE. The CDR3 DNA reads TGTGCCAGCAGCTTGGCCGGGCTAGCAGTTGAGCAGTTCTTC. Its protein product is CASSLAGLAVEQFF.

This chain connects TRBV7-2 to TRBJ2-1; possible D gene TRBD2, 5 bases. There are 14 residues in the CDR3. V was trimmed by 5 bases and J by 5 bases, leaving 13 bases between them. Germline lookup yields CDR1 SGHTA and CDR2 FQGNSA. CDR3 DNA sequence: TGTGCCAGCAGCGAAACGAGGGTTAACAATGAGCAGTTCTTC. It is translated as CASSETRVNNEQFF.

In this sample, this clone turned up once. V and J are TRBV7-9 and TRBJ2-1; D perhaps matches TRBD1 (6 bases). The CDR3 runs to 15 residues. Trimming took off 5 bases at V and 7 bases at J, with 18 bases between the two ends. Germline V gene lookup returns CDR1 SEHNR and CDR2 FQNEAQ (reference sequence). The CDR3: CASSKRPGQGNEQFF. The DNA for the CDR3 is TGTGCCAGCAGCAAACGCCCCGGGCAGGGGAATGAGCAGTTCTTC.

The rearrangement joins TRBV27 to TRBJ2-5, with D perhaps TRBD1 (6 bases). This CDR3 contains 13 residues. CDR1 and CDR2 from the germline V gene are MNHEY and SMNVEV (reference sequence). Between the trimmed V and J ends, which lost 2 bases and 4 bases, there was a span of 8 bases. CDR3 amino acids: CASSLSRGETQYF. CDR3 nucleotides: TGTGCCAGCAGTTTAAGCAGGGGAGAGACCCAGTACTTC.

The chain carries TRBV27 and TRBJ1-1; a weak D match, TRBD1 (6 bases). Germline V gene data show CDR1 as MNHEY and CDR2 as SMNVEV (reference sequence). V was shortened by 6 bases and J by 0 bases, with 11 bases between the two germline ends. CDR3 length equals 14 residues. This CDR3 is CASRPGQLNTEAFF. The CDR3 nucleotides read TGTGCCAGCAGACCCGGACAGCTGAACACTGAAGCTTTCTTT.

This clone showed up just a few times. The rearrangement joins TRBV9 to TRBJ2-7, with D tentatively TRBD1 (5 bases). This CDR3 comprises 13 residues. V lost 4 bases, J lost 5 bases, and 13 bases lay in between. Germline V lookup: CDR1 SGDLS, CDR2 YYNGEE. CDR3 region: CASSLTREHEQYF. CDR3 nucleotides: TGTGCCAGCAGCCTAACCAGGGAACACGAGCAGTACTTC.

The rearrangement uses TRBV9 and TRBJ2-3; D unclear. CDR1 is SGDLS, CDR2 YYNGEE, per germline. The CDR3 contains 15 residues. V lost 4 bases, J lost 5 bases, and 17 bases lay in between. This chain's CDR3 is CASSPRSPTRDTQYF. The CDR3 nucleotides are TGTGCCAGCAGCCCGAGAAGCCCGACAAGAGATACGCAGTATTTT. Based on the CDR3 plus reference TRBV9 and TRBJ2-3, the full variable domain is DSGVTQTPKHLITATGQRVTLRCSPRSGDLSVYWYQQSLDQGLQFLIQYYNGEERAKGNILERFSAQQFPDLHSELNLSSLELGDSALYFCASSPRSPTRDTQYFGPGTRLTVL.

This clone came up a few times. The chain combines TRBV6-5 with TRBJ2-6; 8 bases match TRBD1. CDR1 and CDR2 from the germline V gene are MNHEY and SVGAGI. Trimming at V came to 4 bases and at J to 3 bases, leaving 5 bases not matched to a gene. The CDR3 sequence is 16 residues long. CDR3 DNA: TGTGCCAGCAGTTCAGGGGGCGCGAATGGGGCCAACGTCCTGACTTTC. Residues: CASSSGGANGANVLTF.

The chain uses TRBV7-9 and TRBJ2-1; 16 bases align to TRBD2. The V segment lost 5 bases and the J segment 7 bases; nucleotides outside the gene matches: 8. Germline V gene lookup returns CDR1 SEHNR and CDR2 FQNEAQ (reference sequence). The CDR3 is 17 amino acids. DNA of the CDR3: TGTGCCAGCAGCCGGCCGGGACTAGCGGGGGGGCCGAATGAGCAGTTCTTC. Protein sequence: CASSRPGLAGGPNEQFF.

The V call is TRBV2, the J call TRBJ2-1, with 8 positions matching TRBD2. The CDR3 totals 17 residues. V shed 0 bases and J 8 bases; nucleotides not matched to a gene: 12. Per the germline V gene, CDR1 is SNHLY and CDR2 is FYNNEI. The CDR3 nucleotides read TGTGCCAGCAGTGAAGCGCTTCCGGGAGGGCCAGGGGATGAGCAGTTCTTC. Translated, it gives CASSEALPGGPGDEQFF.

The chain recombines TRBV27 with TRBJ1-2, with D unclear. The germline V gene has CDR1 MNHEY and CDR2 SMNVEV (reference sequence). The CDR3 is 13 amino acids. The ends were cut back, 5 bases at V and 0 bases at J, with 7 bases in the middle. The CDR3 here is CASSPDSNYGYTF. The CDR3 DNA sequence: TGTGCCAGCAGTCCAGATTCTAACTATGGCTACACCTTC.

The V and J genes are TRBV6-5 and TRBJ1-1; D is uncertain. The CDR3 is 14 amino acids. Germline loops: CDR1 MNHEY, CDR2 SVGAGI. V gave up 0 bases and J gave up 0 bases, with 5 bases separating them. In nucleotides, the CDR3 is TGTGCCAGCAGTTACTCGGACTTGAACACTGAAGCTTTCTTT. Translated, it gives CASSYSDLNTEAFF.

This rearrangement joins TRBV19 to TRBJ1-3; perhaps TRBD1 as D (5 bases). Trimming removed 7 bases from V and 1 base from J, with 11 bases in between. CDR1 and CDR2 from the germline V gene are LNHDA and SQIVND (reference sequence). This CDR3 is 14 amino acids long. The CDR3 coding sequence is TGTGCCAGTACCCGGGGGGGTTCTGGAAACACCATATATTTT. It translates to CASTRGGSGNTIYF.

The gene calls are TRBV6-1 and TRBJ1-5, with TRBD1 identical over 8 bases. The length of the CDR3 is 14 residues. V shed 6 bases, J shed 7 bases, and the junction held 8 bases outside the gene matches. CDR1 is MNHNS and CDR2 is SASEGT in the germline V gene. The chain's CDR3 is CASRYDRGGQPQHF. The CDR3 DNA sequence: TGTGCCAGCAGATACGACAGGGGAGGGCAGCCCCAGCATTTT.

CDR3 DNA sequence: TGTGCCAGCAGTTTTCTAGGAGGGGAGACCCAGTACTTC. Protein product: CASSFLGGETQYF. This rearrangement joins TRBV27 to TRBJ2-5; maybe TRBD2 (6 bases). This CDR3 comprises 13 residues. V dropped 3 bases and J dropped 5 bases, with 10 bases sitting between them. Per the germline V gene, CDR1 is MNHEY and CDR2 is SMNVEV (reference sequence).

The rearrangement links TRBV2 to TRBJ2-7; 10 bases are a match to TRBD2. There are 15 residues in the CDR3. With V trimmed by 3 bases and J by 3 bases, 5 bases remained unmatched. Germline loops: CDR1 SNHLY, CDR2 FYNNEI. The CDR3 sequence: CASSDGTSVVYEQYF. CDR3 DNA: TGTGCCAGCAGTGACGGGACTAGCGTAGTCTACGAGCAGTACTTC.

Comment on this clone: The sample contains more than one DNA sequence encoding this CDR3. The V gene is TRBV5-1, the J gene TRBJ2-5; 8 nucleotides line up with TRBD1. The V gene's germline CDR1 is SGHRS and CDR2 YFSETQ. CDR3 length equals 14 residues. J gave up 4 bases and V 5 bases, and 7 bases lay outside the gene matches. The CDR3 loop reads CASSPQGVGETQYF. As DNA, the CDR3 is TGCGCCAGCAGTCCACAGGGGGTCGGAGAGACCCAGTACTTC.

The chain employs TRBV28 and TRBJ2-2, with TRBD1 matching 8 bases. This CDR3 contains 14 residues. Germline CDR1 MDHEN, CDR2 SYDVKM. V was pared by 4 bases and J by 10 bases, with 8 bases of the junction left unmatched. The CDR3 DNA reads TGTGCCAGCAGTTCTGGACAGGGCTCGTCGGAGCTGTTTTTT. This codes for CASSSGQGSSELFF.

The J gene is TRBJ1-4, the V gene TRBV27; D may be TRBD1 (5 bases). The germline V and J ends were trimmed by 6 bases and 3 bases, with 11 bases remaining between them. The CDR3 runs to 14 residues. Germline V gene sequence: CDR1 MNHEY, CDR2 SMNVEV (reference sequence). The CDR3 here is CASRLWGPNEKLFF. CDR3 bases: TGTGCCAGCAGGCTGTGGGGCCCTAATGAAAAACTGTTTTTT.

In the case of this clone: Within the sample, other DNA sequences also encode this same CDR3. The rearrangement joins TRBV6-4 to TRBJ2-3; 11 nucleotides line up with TRBD2. CDR3 length: 16 residues. The germline V gene has CDR1 MRHNA and CDR2 SNTAGT. Germline trimming cut 4 bases from V and 2 bases from J; bases unmatched to any gene: 5. CDR3: CASSVLAGGSTDTQYF. The CDR3 DNA is TGTGCCAGCAGTGTTCTAGCGGGGGGCTCCACAGATACGCAGTATTTT.